The count of the clone carrying this T cell receptor (beta chain) is one. The data derive from a study of shared clonotypes between healthy human individuals. Some clones are missing from TCRdb's copy, which holds only in-frame ones; the method was immunoSEQ multiplex PCR. Among some 2,000,000 clones, around 96% were seen once, and the ten largest hold about 1.1%. Positively selected for CCR7, the CD45RO-negative cells used as naive CD8 cells excluded terminally differentiated effector memory CD45RA+ cells. The donor population consisted of healthy HIV-negative adults with no recent acute infections or vaccinations. The CDR3 contains 19 residues. The ends lost 2 bases at V and 4 bases at J; junction bases unmatched: 13. Per the germline V gene, CDR1 is MGHRA and CDR2 is YSYEKL.

The V and J genes are TRBV4-1 and TRBJ2-3; 12 bases are shared with TRBD2. The sequence came from a man aged 18 to 29 in good health. Material for sequencing was naive CD8+ T cells sorted from blood. The CDR3 loop is CASSQSSPSGGVTADTQYF. The CDR3 DNA reads as TGCGCCAGCAGCCAAAGCAGCCCTAGCGGGGGGGTAACCGCAGATACGCAGTATTTT.